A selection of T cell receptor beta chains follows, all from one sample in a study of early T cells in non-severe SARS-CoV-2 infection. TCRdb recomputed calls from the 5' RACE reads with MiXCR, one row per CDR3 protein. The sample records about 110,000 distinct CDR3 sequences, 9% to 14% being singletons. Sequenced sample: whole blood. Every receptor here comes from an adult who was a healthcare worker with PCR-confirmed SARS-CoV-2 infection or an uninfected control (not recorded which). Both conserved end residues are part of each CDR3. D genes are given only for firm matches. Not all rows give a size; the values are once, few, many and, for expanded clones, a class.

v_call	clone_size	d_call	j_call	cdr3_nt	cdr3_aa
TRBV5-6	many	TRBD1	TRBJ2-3	TGTGCCAGCAGCTTGGGGACAGGGTGGGCAGATACGCAGTATTTT	CASSLGTGWADTQYF
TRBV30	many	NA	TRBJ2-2	TGTGCCTGGAGTGTGTTGGGGGCCGGGGAGCTGTTTTTT	CAWSVLGAGELFF
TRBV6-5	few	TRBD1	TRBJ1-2	TGTGCCACCTCCCCCGCGGGACAGGGACTCTATGGCTACACCTTC	CATSPAGQGLYGYTF
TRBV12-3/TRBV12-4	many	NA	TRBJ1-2	TGTGCCAGCAGTTTCCTAGGGGGTGGCTATGGCTACACCTTC	CASSFLGGGYGYTF
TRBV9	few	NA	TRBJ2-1	TGTGCCAGCAGCCCACCTTCCTCGGGATCCGGTGAGCAGTTCTTC	CASSPPSSGSGEQFF
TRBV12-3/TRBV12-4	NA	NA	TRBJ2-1	TGTGCCAGCAACGAGGGTCGAGCGATTCCCTACAATGAGCAGTTCTTC	CASNEGRAIPYNEQFF
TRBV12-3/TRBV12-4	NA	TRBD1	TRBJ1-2	TGTGCCAGCAGTTTGCCCTTACAGGGGGCGGGCGGCTACACCTTC	CASSLPLQGAGGYTF
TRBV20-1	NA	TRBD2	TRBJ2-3	TGCAGTGCTAGAGCTTTGACTAGCGGAGATACGCAGTATTTT	CSARALTSGDTQYF
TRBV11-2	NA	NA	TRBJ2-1	TGTGCCAGCAGCTTAGCGGGGGCAGGTGAGCAGTTCTTC	CASSLAGAGEQFF
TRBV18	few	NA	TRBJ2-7	TGTGCCAGCTCACCGGCGGGGAGTCACGAGCAGTACTTC	CASSPAGSHEQYF
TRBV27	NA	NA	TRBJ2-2	TGTGCCAGCAGTTTTTCGCGACCCCCGGACACCGGGGAGCTGTTTTTT	CASSFSRPPDTGELFF
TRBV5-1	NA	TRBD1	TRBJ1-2	TGCGCCAGCAGCTTTACAGGGGAGGCTGGCTACACCTTC	CASSFTGEAGYTF
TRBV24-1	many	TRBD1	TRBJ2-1	TGTGCCACCAGTGACGGGGGACAGGGGGCTGATGAGCAGTTCTTC	CATSDGGQGADEQFF
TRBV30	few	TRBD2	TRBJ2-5	TGTGCCTCCACAGGAGGGTACAGCGGGAACCAAGAGACCCAGTACTTC	CASTGGYSGNQETQYF
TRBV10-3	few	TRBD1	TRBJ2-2	TGTGCCATCAGTGAGCTTAAACGTCGGGACAGGGTCACCGGGGAGCTGTTTTTT	CAISELKRRDRVTGELFF
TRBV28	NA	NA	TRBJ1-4	TGTGCCAGCATGGCGGGTAATGAAAAACTGTTTTTT	CASMAGNEKLFF
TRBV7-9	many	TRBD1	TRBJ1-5	TGTGCCAGCAGTGCAGGGGGGACCCTCCTAAGCAATCAGCCCCAGCATTTT	CASSAGGTLLSNQPQHF